One sample yielded the 32 T cell receptor beta chains listed below, sequenced in a study of blood T cell repertoires in COVID-19. Method: immunoSEQ multiplex PCR; TCRdb's copy keeps in-frame clones and lacks some. The repertoire holds 95,000 to 110,000 clones, with around nine tenths as singletons. Sequencing was carried out using peripheral blood. Every receptor here comes from an elderly woman in a cohort sampled during active COVID-19.

This chain joins TRBV6-5 and TRBJ1-6; 8 nucleotides line up with TRBD1. Per the germline V gene, CDR1 is MNHEY and CDR2 is SVGAGI. The CDR3 has 16 amino acids. The J segment lost 10 bases and the V segment lost 2 bases, leaving 10 bases of the junction unmatched. CDR3 protein: CASSYARGRLGSPLHF. CDR3 coding DNA: TGTGCCAGCAGTTACGCCAGGGGGCGCCTGGGATCACCCCTCCACTTT.

The chain links TRBV6-1 to TRBJ1-2; TRBD1 matches at 8 bases. CDR1 and CDR2 (germline): MNHNS, SASEGT. The CDR3 is 16 residues long. Germline trimming cut 2 bases from V and 3 bases from J; bases unmatched to any gene: 8. In nucleotides, the CDR3 is TGTGCCAGCAGTGAACCAATGGACAGGGCCTACTATGGCTACACCTTC. Amino acids: CASSEPMDRAYYGYTF.

This clone has only one observation. The chain joins TRBV7-2 to TRBJ2-3; no reliable D call. Germline loops: CDR1 SGHTA, CDR2 FQGNSA. Trimming left V 5 bases short and J 2 bases short, with 20 bases between. The length of the CDR3 is 17 residues. CDR3 bases: TGTGCCAGCAGCCTAAACTATATGTTAGTCCCCACAGATACGCAGTATTTT. This encodes CASSLNYMLVPTDTQYF. Supplemented by reference TRBV7-2 and TRBJ2-3, the full variable domain reads GAGVSQSPSNKVTEKGKDVELRCDPISGHTALYWYRQSLGQGLEFLIYFQGNSAPDKSGLPSDRFSAERTGGSVSTLTIQRTQQEDSAVYLCASSLNYMLVPTDTQYFGPGTRLTVL.

This chain links TRBV27 with TRBJ1-2; D remains unclear. CDR1 and CDR2 (germline): MNHEY, SMNVEV (reference sequence). The CDR3 has 13 residues. The V and J ends lost 4 bases and 8 bases respectively, with 14 bases between them. The CDR3 sequence: CASSSNLRWGYTF. DNA of the CDR3: TGTGCCAGCAGTTCCAACTTGAGGTGGGGCTACACCTTC.

The V call is TRBV3-1 (or the pseudogene TRBV3-2), the J call TRBJ2-5, with D hard to call. This CDR3 has 13 amino acids. Trimming removed 1 base from V and 3 bases from J, with 6 bases in between. Germline V CDR1 and CDR2: LGHDT, YNNKEL (reference sequence). The CDR3 sequence is CASSQAAEETQYF. CDR3 in DNA: TGTGCCAGCAGCCAAGCCGCGGAAGAGACCCAGTACTTC.

The J gene is TRBJ1-2, the V gene TRBV7-2, with unresolved D. Germline V gives CDR1 SGHTA, CDR2 FQGNSA. V shed 0 bases and J shed 6 bases, with 11 bases lying between them. The CDR3 has 14 residues. This CDR3 is CASSLAVAGNGYTF. The CDR3 DNA reads as TGTGCCAGCAGCTTAGCGGTGGCGGGGAATGGCTACACCTTC.

The chain links TRBV30 to TRBJ1-6; 9 bases line up with TRBD1. V lost 8 bases and J lost 7; bases outside the gene matches: 6. The CDR3 is 13 amino acids. The germline CDR1 and CDR2 sequences are GTSNPN and SVGIG (reference sequence). This CDR3 reads CALSGTGNSPLHF. CDR3 coding DNA: TGTGCCCTGTCCGGGACAGGGAATTCACCCCTCCACTTT. Combining the CDR3 with reference TRBV30 and TRBJ1-6 gives the whole variable domain SQTIHQWPATLVQPVGSPLSLECTVEGTSNPNLYWYRQAAGRGLQLLFYSVGIGQISSEVPQNLSASRPQDRQFILSSKKLLLSDSGFYLCALSGTGNSPLHFGNGTRLTVT.

The chain uses TRBV19 and TRBJ1-6; D unresolved. The CDR3 runs 15 residues. Between the trimmed V and J ends, which lost 0 bases and 8 bases, there was a span of 11 bases. CDR1 is LNHDA and CDR2 is SQIVND in the germline V gene (reference sequence). CDR3 coding DNA: TGTGCCAGTAGTATAGACAGAGCGAGGGATTCACCCCTCCACTTT. Its protein product is CASSIDRARDSPLHF.

Turning to this clone: This specimen includes other DNA sequences encoding the same CDR3. J is TRBJ2-7 and V is TRBV7-6; possibly TRBD2 for D (6 bases). Trimming pared 0 bases from V and 3 bases from J, leaving 12 bases between. This CDR3 region has 15 residues. Germline V gives CDR1 SGHVS, CDR2 FNYEAQ. In DNA, the CDR3 is TGTGCCAGCAGCTTAGCCGGAGGGCAGGGCTACGAGCAGTACTTC. Translation: CASSLAGGQGYEQYF. Using reference TRBV7-6 and TRBJ2-7 for the parts outside the CDR3, the full variable domain is GAGVSQSPRYKVTKRGQDVALRCDPISGHVSLYWYRQALGQGPEFLTYFNYEAQQDKSGLPNDRFSAERPEGSISTLTIQRTEQRDSAMYRCASSLAGGQGYEQYFGPGTRLTVT.

The chain combines TRBV6-6 with TRBJ1-1; D possibly corresponds to TRBD1 (6 bases). The CDR3 is 13 amino acids. Germline V lookup: CDR1 MNHNY, CDR2 SVGAGI (reference sequence). V was trimmed by 9 bases and J by 1 base, leaving 12 bases between them. Here the CDR3 DNA reads TGTGCCAGTAGGGGGGGCGGGAACACTGAAGCTTTCTTT. Amino acids: CASRGGGNTEAFF.

The rearrangement links TRBV5-1 to TRBJ2-3, with 7 nucleotides matching TRBD2. The CDR3 length is 14 residues. Germline CDR1 is SGHRS and CDR2 is YFSETQ. V was pared by 2 bases and J by 1 base, with 1 base of the junction left unmatched. The CDR3 region has the DNA TGCGCCAGCAGCTTTCTAGCGGGCACAGATACGCAGTATTTT. It specifies CASSFLAGTDTQYF.

The CDR3 sequence is CASRHGGYEQYF. The CDR3 bases are TGTGCCAGCAGACACGGGGGTTACGAGCAGTACTTC. The rearrangement uses TRBV6-5 and TRBJ2-7; TRBD2 is a possible D gene (6 bases). From germline, CDR1 is MNHEY and CDR2 SVGAGI. Trimming took 6 bases from V and 4 from J, leaving 10 bases between them. The CDR3 spans 12 residues.

V is TRBV6-5 and J is TRBJ2-7; 12 bases line up with TRBD2. The CDR3 has 14 amino acids. J was trimmed by 4 bases and V by 7 bases; bases with no gene match: 5. Germline V CDR1 and CDR2: MNHEY, SVGAGI. In nucleotides, the CDR3 is TGTGCCAGCACCTTGACTAGCGGGAGTTACGAGCAGTACTTC. This encodes CASTLTSGSYEQYF.

This chain uses TRBV13 with TRBJ2-4; TRBD2 is a possible D gene (5 bases). V was cut by 6 bases and J by 0 bases, with 12 bases left in between. The CDR3 contains 15 residues. Germline loops: CDR1 PRHDT, CDR2 FYEKMQ (reference sequence). Written as DNA, the CDR3 is TGTGCCAGCAGGAGGGAATCCCTAGCCAAAAACATTCAGTACTTC. This encodes CASRRESLAKNIQYF.

The chain employs TRBV28 and TRBJ1-2; 12 nucleotides match TRBD1. The CDR3 is made up of 14 amino acids. With 4 bases clipped from V and 5 bases from J, the junction kept 2 bases outside the gene matches. Germline values: CDR1 MDHEN, CDR2 SYDVKM. The chain's CDR3 is CASSWGQGAYGYTF. CDR3 in DNA: TGTGCCAGCAGTTGGGGACAGGGGGCGTATGGCTACACCTTC.

V usage is TRBV5-4 and J usage is TRBJ2-1, with TRBD2 identical over 13 bases. V gave up 3 bases and J gave up 2 bases; unmatched junction bases: 5. Germline V gene sequence: CDR1 SGHNT, CDR2 YYREEE (reference sequence). This CDR3 is built from 17 residues. The CDR3: CASSSPGTSGTYNEQFF. The DNA for the CDR3 is TGTGCCAGCAGCTCGCCCGGGACTAGCGGGACCTACAATGAGCAGTTCTTC. Supplemented by reference TRBV5-4 and TRBJ2-1, the full variable domain reads ETGVTQSPTHLIKTRGQQVTLRCSSQSGHNTVSWYQQALGQGPQFIFQYYREEENGRGNFPPRFSGLQFPNYSSELNVNALELDDSALYLCASSSPGTSGTYNEQFFGPGTRLTVL.

The genes are TRBV28 and TRBJ2-1; a possible D gene is TRBD1 (5 bases). The germline CDR1 and CDR2 sequences are MDHEN and SYDVKM. V lost 5 bases, J lost 5 bases, and 10 bases lay in between. CDR3 length: 13 amino acids. The CDR3 DNA is TGTGCCAGCAGTCCGGACACGAACAATGAGCAGTTCTTC. Protein product: CASSPDTNNEQFF.

The V call is TRBV5-1, the J call TRBJ2-2; weak D call: TRBD1 (6 bases). Germline loops: CDR1 SGHRS, CDR2 YFSETQ. CDR3 length: 14 residues. Trimming removed 5 bases from V and 6 bases from J, with 14 bases in between. CDR3 bases: TGCGCCAGCAGACCCCCGGGACACCCCGGGGAGCTGTTTTTT. This codes for CASRPPGHPGELFF.

This sequence joins TRBV6-5 and TRBJ2-1; TRBD2 might be the D (6 bases). The CDR3 is made up of 15 amino acids. V was shortened by 4 bases and J by 0 bases, with 10 bases between the two germline ends. Germline V lookup: CDR1 MNHEY, CDR2 SVGAGI. The CDR3 protein is CASSWGLLSYNEQFF. CDR3 coding DNA: TGTGCCAGCAGTTGGGGACTCCTCTCCTACAATGAGCAGTTCTTC.

The gene calls are TRBV5-1 and TRBJ2-3; TRBD2 agrees at 9 bases. The CDR3 spans 16 residues. With 0 bases clipped from V and 0 bases from J, the junction kept 2 bases outside the gene matches. CDR1 and CDR2 from the germline V gene are SGHRS and YFSETQ. CDR3 protein: CASSLGLAVSTDTQYF. The CDR3 region has the DNA TGCGCCAGCAGCTTGGGACTAGCGGTGAGCACAGATACGCAGTATTTT.

The V call is TRBV19, the J call TRBJ1-5; 8 bases line up with TRBD1. CDR1 is LNHDA and CDR2 is SQIVND in the germline V gene (reference sequence). With 8 bases clipped from V and 2 bases from J, the junction kept 5 bases outside the gene matches. The CDR3 covers 14 residues. CDR3 sequence: CASGQGPGNQPQHF. For the CDR3, the DNA is TGTGCCAGTGGACAGGGACCTGGCAATCAGCCCCAGCATTTT.

V gene TRBV28 combines with J gene TRBJ2-3; 12 bases are shared with TRBD2. The germline CDR1 and CDR2 sequences are MDHEN and SYDVKM. CDR3 size: 16 residues. V shed 4 bases, J shed 2 bases, and the junction held 4 bases outside the gene matches. The CDR3 bases are TGTGCCAGCAGTTCCGGACTAGCGGGATACACAGATACGCAGTATTTT. It is translated as CASSSGLAGYTDTQYF.

V and J are TRBV28 and TRBJ1-4; TRBD1 aligns across 7 bases. The V gene's germline CDR1 is MDHEN and CDR2 SYDVKM. The V segment lost 6 bases and the J segment 2 bases; nucleotides outside the gene matches: 6. The CDR3 extends over 15 amino acids. For the CDR3, the DNA is TGTGCCAGCAGGCCTCCAGGGGGGACTAATGAAAAACTGTTTTTT. Translating gives CASRPPGGTNEKLFF.

This sequence joins TRBV19 and TRBJ2-1; possible D gene TRBD2, 5 bases. The CDR3 is 16 residues long. Trimming took 3 bases from V and 8 from J, leaving 20 bases between them. From germline, CDR1 is LNHDA and CDR2 SQIVND (reference sequence). CDR3 loop: CASSIYKGRGYDEQFF. DNA for the CDR3: TGTGCCAGTAGTATCTATAAGGGAAGAGGGTACGATGAGCAGTTCTTC.

The chain links TRBV29-1 to TRBJ2-7; the D gene could be TRBD1 or TRBD2 (5 bases each). Trimming shortened V by 7 bases and J by 6 bases, and 16 bases separated the two germline ends. The CDR3 sequence is 12 residues long. Per germline, CDR1 SQVTM and CDR2 ANQGSEA. CDR3 sequence: CSGGSVRAEQYF. CDR3 nucleotides: TGCAGCGGGGGGAGTGTGAGAGCCGAGCAGTACTTC.

The genes are TRBV7-2 and TRBJ1-2; a possible D gene is TRBD1 (6 bases). Trimming shortened V by 5 bases and J by 7 bases, and 17 bases separated the two germline ends. Germline V gene lookup returns CDR1 SGHTA and CDR2 FQGNSA. This CDR3 is 14 amino acids long. The DNA for the CDR3 is TGTGCCAGCAGCACCTGGACAGCTTCTCCTGGCTACACCTTC. Its translation is CASSTWTASPGYTF. Filled out from reference TRBV7-2 and TRBJ1-2, the complete variable domain reads GAGVSQSPSNKVTEKGKDVELRCDPISGHTALYWYRQSLGQGLEFLIYFQGNSAPDKSGLPSDRFSAERTGGSVSTLTIQRTQQEDSAVYLCASSTWTASPGYTFGSGTRLTVV.

The chain couples TRBV9 to TRBJ2-2; 11 bases align to TRBD1. The CDR3 is 17 amino acids. Per the germline V gene, CDR1 is SGDLS and CDR2 is YYNGEE. With 2 bases clipped from V and 4 bases from J, the junction kept 7 bases outside the gene matches. The CDR3 reads CASSVPGQGGTTGELFF. The CDR3 region has the DNA TGTGCCAGCAGCGTTCCGGGACAGGGGGGGACCACCGGGGAGCTGTTTTTT.

The chain carries TRBV7-2 and TRBJ1-2; D is perhaps TRBD1 (6 bases). The V gene's germline CDR1 is SGHTA and CDR2 FQGNSA. The CDR3 consists of 13 residues. V dropped 5 bases and J dropped 4 bases, with 11 bases sitting between them. The CDR3 sequence: CASSPKGGYGYTF. The CDR3 DNA sequence: TGTGCCAGCAGCCCTAAAGGGGGCTATGGCTACACCTTC.

The rearrangement uses TRBV4-1 and TRBJ2-7, with 9 positions matching TRBD2. The junction had 6 bases not matched to a gene; V was cut back by 0 bases and J by 3 bases. Germline V CDR1 and CDR2: MGHRA, YSYEKL. This CDR3 has 16 amino acids. The CDR3 DNA reads as TGCGCCAGCAGCCAAGACTTGACTAGCGGAATCTACGAGCAGTACTTC. Translating gives CASSQDLTSGIYEQYF.

In its sample, this clone was seen a few times. This CDR3 is CASSSYDYSGNTIYF. The CDR3 nucleotides read TGTGCCAGCAGCTCCTATGACTACTCTGGAAACACCATATATTTT. J is TRBJ1-3 and V is TRBV7-9; D is undetermined. Trimming took off 4 bases at V and 0 bases at J, with 10 bases between the two ends. The CDR3 extends over 15 amino acids. The germline V gene encodes CDR1 SEHNR and CDR2 FQNEAQ (reference sequence).

Concerning this clone itself: The junction shows a germline mismatch at one end, possibly a read error. V is TRBV11-2 and J is TRBJ2-7, with D perhaps TRBD1 (5 bases). The CDR3 length is 13 residues. Germline loops: CDR1 SGHAT, CDR2 FQNNGV. CDR3 coding DNA: TGTGCCAGCAGCTTAGATCAGGCAGGGAAGGCTCGCTTC. It specifies CASSLDQAGKARF.

The genes are TRBV3-1 (or the pseudogene TRBV3-2) and TRBJ1-3; the D is unclear. Germline CDR1 and CDR2: LGHDT and YNNKEL (reference sequence). The V gene lost 1 base and the J gene lost 4 bases, with 20 bases spanning the gap. The CDR3 is made up of 18 amino acids. The CDR3 sequence: CASSQVGHGGSRGNTIYF. The CDR3 coding sequence is TGTGCCAGCAGCCAAGTGGGTCACGGCGGCAGTCGAGGAAACACCATATATTTT.